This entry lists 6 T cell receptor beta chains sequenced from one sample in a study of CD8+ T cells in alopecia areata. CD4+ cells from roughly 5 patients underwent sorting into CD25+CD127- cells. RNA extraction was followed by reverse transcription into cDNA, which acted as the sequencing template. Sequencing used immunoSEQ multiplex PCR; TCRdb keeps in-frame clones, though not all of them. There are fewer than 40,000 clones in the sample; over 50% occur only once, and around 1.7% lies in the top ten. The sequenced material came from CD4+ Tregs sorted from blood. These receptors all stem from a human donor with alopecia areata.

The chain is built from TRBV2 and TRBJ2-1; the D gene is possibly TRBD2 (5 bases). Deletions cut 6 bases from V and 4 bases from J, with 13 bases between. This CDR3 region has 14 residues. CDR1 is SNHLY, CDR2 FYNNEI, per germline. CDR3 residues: CASRRSGRYNEQFF. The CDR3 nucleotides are TGTGCCAGCAGGCGGAGCGGAAGGTACAATGAGCAGTTCTTC.

CDR3 nucleotides: TGTGCCAGCAGCCGTCGACAGGGTAGGAGTGAGCAGTTCTTC. Its translation: CASSRRQGRSEQFF. This chain uses TRBV7-9 with TRBJ2-1; TRBD1 agrees at 7 bases. After removal of 5 bases from V and 9 bases from J, the junction contained 10 bases not matched to a gene. The CDR3 consists of 14 residues. The germline gives CDR1 SEHNR, CDR2 FQNEAQ (reference sequence).

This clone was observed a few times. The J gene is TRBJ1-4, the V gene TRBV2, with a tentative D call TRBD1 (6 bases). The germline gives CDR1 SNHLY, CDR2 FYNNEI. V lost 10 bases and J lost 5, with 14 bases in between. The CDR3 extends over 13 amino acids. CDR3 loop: CAIRGQTNEKLFF. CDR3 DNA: TGTGCCATTCGAGGACAGACGAATGAAAAACTGTTTTTT.

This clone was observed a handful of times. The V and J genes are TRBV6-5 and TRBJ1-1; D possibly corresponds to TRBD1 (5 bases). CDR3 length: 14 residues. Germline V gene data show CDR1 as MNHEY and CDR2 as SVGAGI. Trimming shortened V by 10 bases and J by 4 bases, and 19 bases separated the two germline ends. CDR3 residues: CAILARGFFTEAFF. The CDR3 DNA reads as TGTGCCATCCTGGCCCGGGGGTTTTTCACTGAAGCTTTCTTT.

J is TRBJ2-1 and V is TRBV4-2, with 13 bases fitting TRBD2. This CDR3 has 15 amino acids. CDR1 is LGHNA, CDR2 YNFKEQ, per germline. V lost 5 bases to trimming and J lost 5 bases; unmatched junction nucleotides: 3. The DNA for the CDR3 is TGTGCCAGCAGCGACGGGACTAGCGGGGACAATGAGCAGTTCTTC. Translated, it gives CASSDGTSGDNEQFF.

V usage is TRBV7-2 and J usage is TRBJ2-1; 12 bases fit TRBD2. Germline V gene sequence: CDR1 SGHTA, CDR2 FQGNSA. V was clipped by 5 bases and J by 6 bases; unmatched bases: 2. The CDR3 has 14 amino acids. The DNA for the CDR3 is TGTGCCAGCAGCCCTAGCGGGAGGGGCAATGAGCAGTTCTTC. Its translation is CASSPSGRGNEQFF.